A single sample is the source of the 6 T cell receptor beta chains below, sequenced in a study of liver allograft versus peripheral blood T cells. Study-level information: Repertoires from peripheral blood of liver transplant recipients were compared with those inside their transplanted livers.

TCRdb independently ran MiXCR on the reads; one entry per CDR3 protein. The table includes about 2,100 distinct CDR3 sequences, roughly 15% detected once. These receptors all come from a human patient who had a liver transplant. Among the T cells, some may be from the graft donor.

This clonotype counts as medium-sized. The DNA of the CDR3 is TGTGCCTGGAGCGAGGCCCGTTGGGGCTACACCTTC. This codes for CAWSEARWGYTF. The chain carries TRBV30 and TRBJ1-2; D not certain. Germline assignment: CDR1 GTSNPN and CDR2 SVGIG (reference sequence). This CDR3 is 12 amino acids long. V was clipped by 3 bases and J by 8 bases, with 13 bases between them.

By sample share, this clonotype is medium-sized. This chain links TRBV18 with TRBJ1-1, with 8 bases identical to TRBD1. Germline lookup yields CDR1 KGHSH and CDR2 LQKENI. There are 14 residues in the CDR3. The V segment lost 0 bases and the J segment 8 bases; nucleotides outside the gene matches: 5. The CDR3 region is CASSPPGTGGEAFF. DNA of the CDR3: TGTGCCAGCTCACCACCAGGGACAGGCGGCGAAGCTTTCTTT.

This clonotype was counted ten times or more. The chain's CDR3 is CASGKGDTDTQYF. The CDR3 DNA reads TGTGCCAGCGGAAAGGGGGATACAGATACGCAGTATTTT. The rearrangement uses TRBV6-1 and TRBJ2-3, with D maybe TRBD1 (6 bases). V lost 8 bases, J lost 3 bases, and 12 bases lay in between. The CDR3 is 13 amino acids. Germline lookup yields CDR1 MNHNS and CDR2 SASEGT.

This clonotype is labeled as medium-sized (0.01 to 0.1%). This chain connects TRBV2 to TRBJ1-2, with D perhaps matching TRBD1 (5 bases). CDR3 length: 14 amino acids. V dropped 7 bases and J dropped 5 bases, with 17 bases sitting between them. The germline CDR1 and CDR2 sequences are SNHLY and FYNNEI. CDR3 sequence reads: CASTTTGTDYGYTF. CDR3 nucleotide sequence: TGTGCCAGCACCACCACCGGGACCGATTATGGCTACACCTTC.

This clonotype is categorized as medium-sized. The V and J genes are TRBV5-4 and TRBJ1-1; D is possibly TRBD1 (5 bases). The germline V gene encodes CDR1 SGHNT and CDR2 YYREEE (reference sequence). CDR3 length: 14 residues. Trimming stripped 3 bases from V and 5 bases from J, with 14 bases between. CDR3 bases: TGTGCCAGCAGCTCCTACGACAGATTTACTGAAGCTTTCTTT. Amino acid sequence: CASSSYDRFTEAFF.

This clonotype rates as medium-sized. The rearrangement uses TRBV29-1 and TRBJ2-3; 14 positions agree with TRBD2. The V gene end was trimmed by 3 bases and the J gene end by 0 bases; junction bases not matched to a gene: 5. This CDR3 has 17 amino acids. The germline V gene has CDR1 SQVTM and CDR2 ANQGSEA. CDR3 nucleotides: TGCAGCGTTGACGGACTAGCGGGGGGCCCTAGCACAGATACGCAGTATTTT. It specifies CSVDGLAGGPSTDTQYF.